This T cell receptor (beta chain) was sequenced in a study of T cell responses to AZD1222 COVID-19 vaccine. Measured with immunoSEQ multiplex PCR; TCRdb has only the in-frame clones, and not every one. The sample holds tens of thousands of clones; approximately 88% are singletons and the top ten take around 6.6%. V trimming: 5 bases; J trimming: 6 bases; junction bases outside the gene matches: 16. The CDR3 consists of 16 residues. The germline V gene has CDR1 SGHTA and CDR2 FQGNSA. Study-level findings and limits: Spike-specific TCR breadth and depth went up after people got two AZD1222 doses.

This clone was counted between two and nine times. Antigen: not known. The V call is TRBV7-2, the J call TRBJ2-7; TRBD1 aligns across 7 bases. This TCR came from an adult in good health. The sequencing used peripheral blood, collected on day 0 of AZD1222 vaccination. CDR3 DNA sequence: TGTGCCAGCAGCCCAGGGATACAGGGGTCATGGAGCGAGCAGTACTTC. The encoded protein is CASSPGIQGSWSEQYF.